This TCR beta chain was captured by sequencing in a study of cytotoxic CD8 clonotypes in ibrutinib-treated CLL. Across the study: Patients attained some 24 partial and 2 complete responses; at median around 5.5 years, approximately 14 remained remitted while approximately twelve progressed.

The CDR3 sequence is 13 residues long. Germline V gene data show CDR1 as MNHNY and CDR2 as SVGAGI (reference sequence). Some clones are missing from TCRdb's copy, which holds only in-frame ones; the method was immunoSEQ multiplex PCR. The top ten clones hold around 2.1% of a sample with some 160,000 clones, 81% of them seen once. This clonotype was sampled from a human donor with chronic lymphocytic leukemia. The chain couples TRBV6-6 to TRBJ2-5; D is uncertain. The J call may be faulty, since TRBJ2-7 better matches the DNA end. The sample here was PBMCs, taken after 12 months of ibrutinib treatment. As DNA, the CDR3 is TGTGCCAGCAGCCGACTGGCACTGTACGAGCAGTACTTC. Amino acids: CASSRLALYEQYF.